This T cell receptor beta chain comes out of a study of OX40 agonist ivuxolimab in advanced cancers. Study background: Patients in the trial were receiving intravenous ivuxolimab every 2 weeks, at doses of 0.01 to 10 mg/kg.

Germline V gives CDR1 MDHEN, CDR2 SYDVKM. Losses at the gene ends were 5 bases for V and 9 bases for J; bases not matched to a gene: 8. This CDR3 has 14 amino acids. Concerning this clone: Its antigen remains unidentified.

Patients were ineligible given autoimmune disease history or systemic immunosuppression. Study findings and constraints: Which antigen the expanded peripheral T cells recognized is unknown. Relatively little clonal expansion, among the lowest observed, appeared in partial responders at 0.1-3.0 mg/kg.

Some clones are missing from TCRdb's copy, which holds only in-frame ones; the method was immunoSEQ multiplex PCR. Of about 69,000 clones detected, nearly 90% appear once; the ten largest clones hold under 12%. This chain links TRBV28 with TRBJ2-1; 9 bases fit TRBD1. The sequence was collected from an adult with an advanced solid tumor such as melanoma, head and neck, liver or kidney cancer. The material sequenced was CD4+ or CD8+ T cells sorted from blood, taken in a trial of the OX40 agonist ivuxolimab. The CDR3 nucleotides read TGTGCCAGCAGTCCCCGGGACAGGGAGGGTGAGCAGTTCTTC. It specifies CASSPRDREGEQFF.